This is a list of T cell receptor beta chains from one sample in a study of cytomegalovirus exposure and HLA in healthy donors. Produced via immunoSEQ multiplex PCR; TCRdb's table is partial and in-frame only. The sample contains tens of thousands of clones, about 71% of which appear only once. Sequenced material: PBMCs. The receptors come from a woman between 45 and 65 years old in good health and CMV-seropositive. Both conserved end residues are part of each CDR3. The order of the fields is CDR3 length, V gene, J gene, CDR3 protein.

>15|TRBV19|TRBJ1-3
CASSIFRTEGNTIYF
>16|TRBV7-8|TRBJ1-6
CASSLVGQGEGSPLHF
>15|TRBV5-4|TRBJ1-2
CASRFLQGANYGYTF
>14|TRBV28|TRBJ2-7
CASRRREDSYEQYF
>13|TRBV10-3|TRBJ1-1
CAISGQGDTEAFF
>17|TRBV13|TRBJ2-7
CASSTTVGLAGGEEQYF
>15|TRBV27|TRBJ2-3
CASSSGDVTKDTQYF
>15|TRBV19|TRBJ2-7
CASDPGQSSSYEQYF
>14|TRBV7-9|TRBJ1-1
CASSLDSTNTEAFF
>17|TRBV19|TRBJ2-2
CASGADRGRANTGELFF
>13|TRBV27|TRBJ2-7
CASRGQSSYEQYF
>17|TRBV28|TRBJ1-1
CATEDWGAAGRSSEAFF
>13|TRBV6-4|TRBJ2-7
CASSEEGGDEQYF
>10|TRBV30|TRBJ1-4
CAGGGEKLFF
>13|TRBV19|TRBJ1-1
CASSNSGQAEAFF
>14|TRBV10-3|TRBJ2-7
CAIQGQGAVYEQYF
>15|TRBV6-1|TRBJ1-6
CASSPRQTQNSPLHF
>14|TRBV7-2|TRBJ2-1
CASSWRDGSNEQFF
>14|TRBV9|TRBJ2-1
CASSVVGGAGEQFF
>17|TRBV25-1|TRBJ2-1
CASSEYRGDSLYNEQFF
>11|TRBV6-5|TRBJ2-1
CASRLVSEQFF
>13|TRBV15|TRBJ2-1
CATSRPTSGEQFF
>12|TRBV19|TRBJ2-3
CASALWGDTQYF
>17|TRBV11-2|TRBJ2-7
CASSPEARGQGSYTQYF
>14|TRBV9|TRBJ1-1
CASSAGHSGTEAFF
>13|TRBV5-4|TRBJ1-2
CASSPDTNYGYTF
>15|TRBV28|TRBJ1-1
CASSPIPGQNTEAFF
>16|TRBV5-3|TRBJ1-1
CARVLDGGSVVTEAFF
>14|TRBV5-1|TRBJ1-4
CASSSDSLNEKLFF
>13|TRBV2|TRBJ2-5
CARRLENSETQYF
>16|TRBV7-8|TRBJ2-3
CASSPTSGVITDTQYF
>16|TRBV4-3|TRBJ1-1
CAGSQRTGAARTEAFF
>14|TRBV11-2|TRBJ2-7
CASSLLATPYEQYF
>14|TRBV10-3|TRBJ2-1
CAISSLARSNEQFF
>13|TRBV28|TRBJ1-1
CASSLPGGPEAFF
>15|TRBV6-5|TRBJ1-2
CASSLANTGIYGYTF